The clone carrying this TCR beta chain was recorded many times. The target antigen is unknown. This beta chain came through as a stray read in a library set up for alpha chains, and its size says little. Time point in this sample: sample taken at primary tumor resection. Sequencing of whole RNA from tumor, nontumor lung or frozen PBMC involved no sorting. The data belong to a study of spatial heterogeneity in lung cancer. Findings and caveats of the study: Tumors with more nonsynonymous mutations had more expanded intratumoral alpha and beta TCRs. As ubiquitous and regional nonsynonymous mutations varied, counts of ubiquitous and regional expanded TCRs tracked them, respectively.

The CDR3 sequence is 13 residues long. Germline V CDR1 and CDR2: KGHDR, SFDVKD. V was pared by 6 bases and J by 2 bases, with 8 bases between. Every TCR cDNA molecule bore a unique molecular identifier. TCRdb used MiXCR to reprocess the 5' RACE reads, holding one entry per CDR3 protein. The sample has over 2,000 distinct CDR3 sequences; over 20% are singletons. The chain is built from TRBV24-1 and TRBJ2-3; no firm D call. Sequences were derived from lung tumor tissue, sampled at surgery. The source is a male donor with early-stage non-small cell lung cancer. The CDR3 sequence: CATSSGPTDTQYF. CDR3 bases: TGTGCCACCAGTTCAGGACCCACAGATACGCAGTATTTT.